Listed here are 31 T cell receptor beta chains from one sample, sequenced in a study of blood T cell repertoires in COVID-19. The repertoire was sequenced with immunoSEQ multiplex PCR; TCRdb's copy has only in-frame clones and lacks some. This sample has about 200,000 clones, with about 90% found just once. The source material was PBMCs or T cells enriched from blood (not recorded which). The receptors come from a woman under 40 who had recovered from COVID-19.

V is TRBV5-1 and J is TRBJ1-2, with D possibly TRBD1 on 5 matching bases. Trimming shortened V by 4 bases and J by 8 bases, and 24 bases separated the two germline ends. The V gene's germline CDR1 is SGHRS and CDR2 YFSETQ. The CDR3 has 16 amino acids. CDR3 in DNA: TGCGCCAGCAGCCTCCAGCCCGACCTAGGGACTATGGGCTACACCTTC. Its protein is CASSLQPDLGTMGYTF.

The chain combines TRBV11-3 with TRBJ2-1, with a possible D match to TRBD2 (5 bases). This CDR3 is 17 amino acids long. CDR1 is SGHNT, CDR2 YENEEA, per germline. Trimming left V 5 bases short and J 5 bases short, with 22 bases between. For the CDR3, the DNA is TGTGCCAGCAGCCCCCCGTTAAGGCTAGCAGATCACAATGAGCAGTTCTTC. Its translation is CASSPPLRLADHNEQFF.

CDR3 bases: TGTGCCAGCTCACCAGATAGGACAGGGCAACTGTTTTTT. It encodes CASSPDRTGQLFF. The gene calls are TRBV18 and TRBJ1-4; 8 nucleotides line up with TRBD1. This CDR3 has 13 residues. CDR1 is KGHSH and CDR2 is LQKENI in the germline V gene. With 2 bases clipped from V and 12 bases from J, the junction kept 5 bases outside the gene matches.

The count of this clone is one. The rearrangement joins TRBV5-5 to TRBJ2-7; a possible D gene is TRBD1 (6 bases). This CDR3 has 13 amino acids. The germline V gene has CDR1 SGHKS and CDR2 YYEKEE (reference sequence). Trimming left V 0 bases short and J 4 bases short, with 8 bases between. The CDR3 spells CASSLAQGYEQYF. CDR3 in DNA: TGTGCCAGCAGCTTGGCACAGGGTTACGAGCAGTACTTC.

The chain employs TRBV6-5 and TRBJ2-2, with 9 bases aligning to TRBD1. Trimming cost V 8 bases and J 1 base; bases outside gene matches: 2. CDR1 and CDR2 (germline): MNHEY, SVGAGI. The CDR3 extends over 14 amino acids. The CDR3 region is CASGTGQNTGELFF. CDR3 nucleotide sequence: TGTGCCAGCGGGACAGGGCAGAACACCGGGGAGCTGTTTTTT.

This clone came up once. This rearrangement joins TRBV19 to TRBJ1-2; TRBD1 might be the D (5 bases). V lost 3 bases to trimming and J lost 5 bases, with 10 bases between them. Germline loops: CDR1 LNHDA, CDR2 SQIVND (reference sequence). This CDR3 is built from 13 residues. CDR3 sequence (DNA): TGTGCCAGTAGTATCCTAGACAGATATGGCTACACCTTC. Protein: CASSILDRYGYTF.

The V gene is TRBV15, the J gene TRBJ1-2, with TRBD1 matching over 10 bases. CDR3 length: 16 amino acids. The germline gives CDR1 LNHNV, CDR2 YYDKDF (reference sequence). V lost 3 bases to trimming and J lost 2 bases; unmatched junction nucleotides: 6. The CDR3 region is CATSSIRDRGNYGYTF. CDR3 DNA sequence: TGTGCCACCAGCAGTATTAGGGACAGGGGAAACTATGGCTACACCTTC. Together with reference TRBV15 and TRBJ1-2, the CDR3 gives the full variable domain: DAMVIQNPRYQVTQFGKPVTLSCSQTLNHNVMYWYQQKSSQAPKLLFHYYDKDFNNEADTPDNFQSRRPNTSFCFLDIRSPGLGDTAMYLCATSSIRDRGNYGYTFGSGTRLTVV.

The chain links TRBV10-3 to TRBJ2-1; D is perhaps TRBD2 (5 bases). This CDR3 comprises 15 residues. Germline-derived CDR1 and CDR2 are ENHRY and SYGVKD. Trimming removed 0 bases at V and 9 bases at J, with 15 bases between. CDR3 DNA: TGTGCCATCAGTGAGTCGGAGGTCCGGGTGGGTGAGCAGTTCTTC. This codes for CAISESEVRVGEQFF.

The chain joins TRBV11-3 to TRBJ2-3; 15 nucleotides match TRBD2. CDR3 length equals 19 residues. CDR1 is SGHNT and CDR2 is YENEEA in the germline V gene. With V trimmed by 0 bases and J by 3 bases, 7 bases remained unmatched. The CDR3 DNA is TGTGCCAGCAGCTTAGAGGTGGGACTAGCGGGGGGCGGAACAGATACGCAGTATTTT. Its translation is CASSLEVGLAGGGTDTQYF.

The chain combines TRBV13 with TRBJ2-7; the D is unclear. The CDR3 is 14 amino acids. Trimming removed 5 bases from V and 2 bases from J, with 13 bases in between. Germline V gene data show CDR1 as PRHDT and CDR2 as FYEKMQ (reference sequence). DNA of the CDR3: TGTGCCAGCAGCCTTTGGGCCAGCCCCTACGAGCAGTACTTC. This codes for CASSLWASPYEQYF.

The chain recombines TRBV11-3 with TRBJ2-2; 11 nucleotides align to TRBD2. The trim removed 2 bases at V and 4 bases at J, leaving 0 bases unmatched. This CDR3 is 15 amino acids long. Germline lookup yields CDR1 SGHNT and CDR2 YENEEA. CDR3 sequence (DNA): TGTGCCAGCAGCTTAACTAGCGGGAGCACCGGGGAGCTGTTTTTT. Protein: CASSLTSGSTGELFF.

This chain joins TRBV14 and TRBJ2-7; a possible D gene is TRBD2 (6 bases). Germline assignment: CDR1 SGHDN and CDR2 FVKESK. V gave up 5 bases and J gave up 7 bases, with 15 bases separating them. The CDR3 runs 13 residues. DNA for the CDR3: TGTGCCAGCAGCTCAACCCGGCGGGGAGAGCAGTACTTC. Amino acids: CASSSTRRGEQYF.

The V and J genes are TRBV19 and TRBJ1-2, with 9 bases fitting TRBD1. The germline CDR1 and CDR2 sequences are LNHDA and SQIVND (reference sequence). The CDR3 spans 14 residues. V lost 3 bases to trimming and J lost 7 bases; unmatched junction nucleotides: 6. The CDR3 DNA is TGTGCCAGTAGTATGTGGACAGGGGAGTCTGGCTACACCTTC. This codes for CASSMWTGESGYTF.

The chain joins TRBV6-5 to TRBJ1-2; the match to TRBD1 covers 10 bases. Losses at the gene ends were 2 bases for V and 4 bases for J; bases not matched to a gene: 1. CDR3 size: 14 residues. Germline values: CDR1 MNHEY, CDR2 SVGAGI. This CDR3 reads CASSYRTGGYGYTF. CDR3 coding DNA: TGTGCCAGCAGTTACCGGACAGGGGGCTATGGCTACACCTTC.

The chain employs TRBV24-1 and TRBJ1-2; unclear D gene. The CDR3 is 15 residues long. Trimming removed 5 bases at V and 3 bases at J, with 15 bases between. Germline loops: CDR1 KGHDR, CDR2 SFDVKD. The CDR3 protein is CATSASGEGDYGYTF. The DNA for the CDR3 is TGTGCCACCAGTGCTTCTGGGGAGGGCGACTATGGCTACACCTTC.

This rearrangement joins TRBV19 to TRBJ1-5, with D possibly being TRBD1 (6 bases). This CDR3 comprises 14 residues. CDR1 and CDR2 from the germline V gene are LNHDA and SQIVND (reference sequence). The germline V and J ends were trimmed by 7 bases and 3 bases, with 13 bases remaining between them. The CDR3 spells CASTLRQANQPQHF. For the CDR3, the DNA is TGTGCCAGTACTCTAAGACAGGCCAATCAGCCCCAGCATTTT.

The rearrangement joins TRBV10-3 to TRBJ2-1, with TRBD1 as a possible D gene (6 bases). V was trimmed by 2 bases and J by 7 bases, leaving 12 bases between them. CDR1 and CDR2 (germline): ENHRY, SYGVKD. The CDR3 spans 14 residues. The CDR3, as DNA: TGTGCCATCAGTGAGAGGGGGTCCGGTAATGAGCAGTTCTTC. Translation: CAISERGSGNEQFF.

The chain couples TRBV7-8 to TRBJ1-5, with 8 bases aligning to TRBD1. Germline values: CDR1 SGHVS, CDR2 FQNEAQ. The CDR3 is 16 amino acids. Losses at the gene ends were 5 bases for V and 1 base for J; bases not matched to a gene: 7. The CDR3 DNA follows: TGTGCCAGCAGCCGAGGACAGGGACCCAGCAATCAGCCCCAGCATTTT. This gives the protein CASSRGQGPSNQPQHF.

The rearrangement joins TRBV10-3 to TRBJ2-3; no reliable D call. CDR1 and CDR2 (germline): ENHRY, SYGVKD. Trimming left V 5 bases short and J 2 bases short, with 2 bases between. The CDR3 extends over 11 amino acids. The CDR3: CAISLTDTQYF. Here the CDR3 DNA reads TGTGCCATCAGTCTCACAGATACGCAGTATTTT.

The CDR3 DNA reads as TGCGCCAGCAGCCAAGTTTCGACTAGCGGGAGGGGGGTTGGCACAGATACGCAGTATTTT. Translated: CASSQVSTSGRGVGTDTQYF. The chain recombines TRBV4-3 with TRBJ2-3; TRBD2 matches 14 bases. Germline V gene sequence: CDR1 LGHNA, CDR2 YSLEER. The CDR3 is 20 residues long. After removal of 1 base from V and 1 base from J, the junction contained 10 bases not matched to a gene.

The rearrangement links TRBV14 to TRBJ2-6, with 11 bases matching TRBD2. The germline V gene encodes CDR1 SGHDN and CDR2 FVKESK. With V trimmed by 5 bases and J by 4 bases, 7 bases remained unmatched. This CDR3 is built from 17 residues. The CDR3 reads CASSGGSGRAGANVLTF. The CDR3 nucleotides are TGTGCCAGCAGCGGAGGTAGCGGGAGGGCCGGGGCCAACGTCCTGACTTTC.

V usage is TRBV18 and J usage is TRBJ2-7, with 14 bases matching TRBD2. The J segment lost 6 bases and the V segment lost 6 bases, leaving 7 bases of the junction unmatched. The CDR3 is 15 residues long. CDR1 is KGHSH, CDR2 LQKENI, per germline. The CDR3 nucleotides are TGTGCCAGCTCGTTGGGACTAGCGGGAGCTGGCGAGCAGTACTTC. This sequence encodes CASSLGLAGAGEQYF.

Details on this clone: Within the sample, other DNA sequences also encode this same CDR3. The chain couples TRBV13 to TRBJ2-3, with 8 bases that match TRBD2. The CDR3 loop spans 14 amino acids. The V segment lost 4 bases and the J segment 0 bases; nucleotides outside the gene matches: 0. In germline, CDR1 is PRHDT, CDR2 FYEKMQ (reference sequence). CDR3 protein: CASSSSGSTDTQYF. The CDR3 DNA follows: TGTGCCAGCAGCTCTAGCGGGAGCACAGATACGCAGTATTTT. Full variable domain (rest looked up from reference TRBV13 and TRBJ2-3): AAGVIQSPRHLIKEKRETATLKCYPIPRHDTVYWYQQGPGQDPQFLISFYEKMQSDKGSIPDRFSAQQFSDYHSELNMSSLELGDSALYFCASSSSGSTDTQYFGPGTRLTVL.

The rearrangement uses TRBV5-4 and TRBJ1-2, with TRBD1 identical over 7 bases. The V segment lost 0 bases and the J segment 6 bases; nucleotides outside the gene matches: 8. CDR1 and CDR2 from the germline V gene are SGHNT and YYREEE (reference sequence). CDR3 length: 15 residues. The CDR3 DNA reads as TGTGCCAGCAGCTTGGGGGGACAGCCTGGCGATGGCTACACCTTC. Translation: CASSLGGQPGDGYTF.

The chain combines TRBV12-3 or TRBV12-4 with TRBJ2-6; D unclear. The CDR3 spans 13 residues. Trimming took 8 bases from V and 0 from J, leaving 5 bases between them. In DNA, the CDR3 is TGTGCCAGCCGTATCTCTGGGGCCAACGTCCTGACTTTC. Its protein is CASRISGANVLTF.

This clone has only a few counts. The chain's CDR3 is CASSPPGTGGATQYF. The CDR3 region has the DNA TGTGCCAGCTCACCACCGGGGACAGGGGGCGCGACCCAGTACTTC. The chain combines TRBV18 with TRBJ2-5; 12 bases are a match to TRBD1. The CDR3 is 15 amino acids. V gave up 0 bases and J gave up 7 bases; unmatched junction bases: 3. The germline V gene encodes CDR1 KGHSH and CDR2 LQKENI.

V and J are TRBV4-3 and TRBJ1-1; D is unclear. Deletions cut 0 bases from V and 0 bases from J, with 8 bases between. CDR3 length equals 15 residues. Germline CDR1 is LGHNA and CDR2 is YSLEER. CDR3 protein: CASSQESQMNTEAFF. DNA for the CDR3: TGCGCCAGCAGCCAAGAGTCGCAGATGAACACTGAAGCTTTCTTT.

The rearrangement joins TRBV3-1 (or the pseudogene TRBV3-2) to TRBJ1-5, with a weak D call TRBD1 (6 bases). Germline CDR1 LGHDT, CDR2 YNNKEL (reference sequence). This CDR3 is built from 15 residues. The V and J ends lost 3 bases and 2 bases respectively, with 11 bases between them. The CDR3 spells CASSQGARGNQPQHF. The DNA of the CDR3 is TGTGCCAGCAGCCAGGGGGCCAGGGGCAATCAGCCCCAGCATTTT.

The CDR3 reads CATRGYGYTF. CDR3 nucleotides: TGTGCCACCCGCGGCTATGGCTACACCTTC. This chain joins TRBV19 and TRBJ1-2; D is unresolved. V gave up 10 bases and J gave up 4 bases, with 7 bases separating them. Germline V gives CDR1 LNHDA, CDR2 SQIVND (reference sequence). The length of the CDR3 is 10 residues.

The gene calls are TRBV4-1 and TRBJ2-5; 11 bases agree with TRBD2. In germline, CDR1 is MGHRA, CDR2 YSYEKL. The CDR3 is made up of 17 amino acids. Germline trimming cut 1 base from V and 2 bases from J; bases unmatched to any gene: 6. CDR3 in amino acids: CASSQGVLAGGQETQYF. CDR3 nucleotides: TGCGCCAGCAGCCAAGGGGTTCTAGCGGGGGGACAAGAGACCCAGTACTTC.

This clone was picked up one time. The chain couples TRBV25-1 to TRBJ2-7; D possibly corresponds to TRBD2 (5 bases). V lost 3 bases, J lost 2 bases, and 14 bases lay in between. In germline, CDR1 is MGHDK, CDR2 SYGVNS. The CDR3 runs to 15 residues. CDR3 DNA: TGTGCCAGCAGTGATATGGGGTCCGGGACCTACGAGCAGTACTTC. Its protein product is CASSDMGSGTYEQYF.